This passage covers 13 T cell receptor beta chains from one sample sequenced in a study of cytomegalovirus exposure and HLA in healthy donors. The PCR ran on 60 Vbeta and 13 Jbeta primers. Clones were sequenced by immunoSEQ multiplex PCR, and TCRdb holds only the in-frame ones, with some missing. The top ten hold 1.3% to 1.5% of the sample, which has 130,000 or so clones, about 75% seen once. Sequenced material: PBMCs. These receptors were collected from a woman in her thirties or forties in good health and CMV-seronegative.

The J gene is TRBJ1-2, the V gene TRBV6-5, with TRBD1 identical over 8 bases. The CDR3 contains 13 residues. Trimming removed 5 bases from V and 8 bases from J; junction bases left unmatched: 7. Germline-derived CDR1 and CDR2 are MNHEY and SVGAGI. The CDR3 nucleotides read TGTGCCAGCAGTCTTGGACAGGGCGGGGGCTACACCTTC. Its protein product is CASSLGQGGGYTF.

V and J are TRBV9 and TRBJ2-3, with 10 bases aligning to TRBD1. The V gene's germline CDR1 is SGDLS and CDR2 YYNGEE. This CDR3 has 16 amino acids. Trimming at V came to 0 bases and at J to 4 bases, leaving 5 bases not matched to a gene. In nucleotides, the CDR3 is TGTGCCAGCAGCGTAGTGACAGGGGGCGCCGCAGATACGCAGTATTTT. This sequence encodes CASSVVTGGAADTQYF.

The chain combines TRBV27 with TRBJ1-1, with D maybe TRBD1 (5 bases). Trimming took 6 bases from V and 4 from J, leaving 12 bases between them. Looked up from germline, CDR1 is MNHEY and CDR2 is SMNVEV (reference sequence). The CDR3 is 13 residues long. The CDR3 loop is CASSSIRGTEAFF. The CDR3 coding sequence is TGTGCCAGCAGCTCCATAAGGGGCACTGAAGCTTTCTTT.

The chain uses TRBV13 and TRBJ2-1, with a tentative D call TRBD1 (6 bases). The CDR3 is made up of 16 amino acids. CDR1 and CDR2 (germline): PRHDT, FYEKMQ (reference sequence). The V end lost 2 bases, the J end lost 4 bases, and 15 bases lay between the germline ends. The chain's CDR3 is CASSLLDRPFYNEQFF. The CDR3 nucleotides are TGTGCCAGCAGCTTATTAGACAGGCCATTTTACAATGAGCAGTTCTTC.

Only a few counts were recorded for this clone. J is TRBJ2-6 and V is TRBV29-1, with 12 bases lining up with TRBD1. V gave up 4 bases and J gave up 2 bases; unmatched junction bases: 3. The CDR3 runs to 16 residues. Germline CDR1 reads SQVTM; CDR2 reads ANQGSEA. The CDR3 bases are TGCAGCGTTGTAGGGACAGGGGGCGCTGGGGCCAACGTCCTGACTTTC. This sequence encodes CSVVGTGGAGANVLTF.

The V call is TRBV9, the J call TRBJ2-5; TRBD2 might be the D (7 bases). Germline loops: CDR1 SGDLS, CDR2 YYNGEE. V was pared by 0 bases and J by 1 base, with 16 bases between. The CDR3 runs 17 residues. CDR3 sequence: CASSVGYGRGLQETQYF. CDR3 DNA: TGTGCCAGCAGCGTAGGATATGGGCGGGGGCTCCAAGAGACCCAGTACTTC.

The rearrangement uses TRBV5-1 and TRBJ1-2; the match to TRBD1 covers 8 bases. Germline assignment: CDR1 SGHRS and CDR2 YFSETQ. CDR3 size: 17 residues. Trimming cost V 5 bases and J 4 bases; bases outside gene matches: 16. The CDR3 region has the DNA TGCGCCAGCAGGGAGGGTCGGACAGGGACTATGGGCTATGGCTACACCTTC. It yields the protein CASREGRTGTMGYGYTF.

This chain links TRBV5-1 with TRBJ1-6, with 9 bases that match TRBD1. V lost 1 base to trimming and J lost 16 bases; unmatched junction nucleotides: 9. Germline V gene sequence: CDR1 SGHRS, CDR2 YFSETQ. The CDR3 totals 14 residues. CDR3 region: CASSLTGGPVGLHF. The CDR3, as DNA: TGCGCCAGCAGCTTGACAGGGGGCCCGGTGGGTCTCCACTTT.

This clone was observed once. The chain combines TRBV5-1 with TRBJ1-3; D ambiguous. V was trimmed by 4 bases and J by 4 bases, leaving 18 bases between them. The CDR3 is 16 residues long. The V gene's germline CDR1 is SGHRS and CDR2 YFSETQ. The CDR3 coding sequence is TGCGCCAGCAGCCCCGGGGTTAGACTGCCAGGAAACACCATATATTTT. Translating gives CASSPGVRLPGNTIYF.

This clone was found once. The chain combines TRBV14 with TRBJ1-1, with D hard to call. The CDR3 covers 14 residues. Trimming removed 1 base at V and 1 base at J, with 7 bases between. CDR1 and CDR2 from the germline V gene are SGHDN and FVKESK. The CDR3 nucleotides are TGTGCCAGCAGCCAAGCCCGACAGAACACTGAAGCTTTCTTT. This encodes CASSQARQNTEAFF.

CDR3 sequence: CASSSGTGLGSPLHF. CDR3 nucleotide sequence: TGTGCCAGCAGCTCCGGGACAGGGCTGGGTTCACCCCTCCACTTT. This chain uses TRBV7-9 with TRBJ1-6; 9 bases match TRBD1. CDR3 length equals 15 residues. After removal of 4 bases from V and 9 bases from J, the junction contained 7 bases not matched to a gene. Germline CDR1 reads SEHNR; CDR2 reads FQNEAQ (reference sequence).

The chain recombines TRBV6-1 with TRBJ1-2; no clear D. CDR3 length equals 13 residues. Deletions cut 6 bases from V and 4 bases from J, with 12 bases between. CDR1 is MNHNS, CDR2 SASEGT, per germline. Here the CDR3 DNA reads TGTGCCAGCAGGCGTGAGGGAACCTATGGCTACACCTTC. Amino acids: CASRREGTYGYTF.

The chain is built from TRBV7-9 and TRBJ1-1, with D possibly being TRBD1 (5 bases). CDR1 and CDR2 (germline): SEHNR, FQNEAQ (reference sequence). CDR3 length: 12 residues. V lost 4 bases and J lost 8, with 11 bases in between. DNA of the CDR3: TGTGCCAGCAGCTCCTCAGGGAGGGAAGCTTTCTTT. Residues: CASSSSGREAFF.